This TCR beta chain was captured by sequencing in a study of blood T cell repertoires in COVID-19. Background on the study: Spain, Italy and the United States supplied samples that represented acute and convalescent COVID-19.

Some clones are missing from TCRdb's copy, which holds only in-frame ones; the method was immunoSEQ multiplex PCR. The sample lists tens of thousands of clones, roughly 90% occurring once. In germline, CDR1 is MNHEY, CDR2 SMNVEV (reference sequence). The germline V and J ends were trimmed by 5 bases and 4 bases, with 15 bases remaining between them. This CDR3 has 14 residues. The sample holds one count of this clone. What was sequenced was peripheral blood. The sequence derives from a man aged 25 to 40 with acute or convalescent COVID-19. The V call is TRBV27, the J call TRBJ2-7; D ambiguous. Here the CDR3 DNA reads TGTGCCAGCAGTGGCAGCGTCGAAGGATACGAGCAGTACTTC. Encoded protein: CASSGSVEGYEQYF.